The present T cell receptor (beta chain) was sequenced within a study of blood T cell repertoires in COVID-19. Libraries were prepared by immunoSEQ multiplex PCR; TCRdb keeps only in-frame clonotypes and omits some of them. The data hold about 200,000 clones, with roughly 90% observed a single time. V lost 7 bases to trimming and J lost 7 bases, with 17 bases between them. There are 14 residues in the CDR3. Germline CDR1 and CDR2: MDHEN and SYDVKM. This receptor was taken from a woman younger than 35 who had recovered from COVID-19. The sample consisted of PBMCs or T cells enriched from blood (not recorded which). J is TRBJ2-1 and V is TRBV28; TRBD2 is a possible D gene (7 bases). DNA of the CDR3: TGTGCCAGCATCCATGGGGGGGCGGGGAATGAGCAGTTCTTC. This translates into CASIHGGAGNEQFF.